A single TCR beta chain is shown here with its context. This record belongs to a study of T cell changes during pregnancy in multiple sclerosis. Method: immunoSEQ multiplex PCR; TCRdb's copy keeps in-frame clones and lacks some. The table lists approximately 83,000 clones, 90% to 95% of them singletons. The origin of this receptor is a female donor with multiple sclerosis, enrolled in a pregnancy study. Sequencing was performed on peripheral blood, taken in the third trimester of pregnancy.

The CDR3 loop reads CASSDSSGADRGPVYEQYF. The CDR3 DNA sequence: TGTGCCAGCAGTGACTCGAGCGGGGCGGACAGGGGGCCGGTCTACGAGCAGTACTTC. The rearrangement links TRBV6-4 to TRBJ2-7; 11 bases line up with TRBD1. Trimming took 0 bases from V and 3 from J; bases not matched to a gene: 13. Germline V gene data show CDR1 as MRHNA and CDR2 as SNTAGT. The CDR3 sequence is 19 residues long.